This TCR beta chain derives from a study of esophageal squamous cell carcinoma under preoperative chemotherapy. Study at large: Both tumor-infiltrating lymphocytes and peripheral blood T cells had their TCR repertoires profiled.

As for this clonotype: As yet, its antigen is unknown.

TCRdb recomputed calls from the PCR reads with MiXCR, one row per CDR3 protein. Of 15,000 to 20,000 distinct CDR3 sequences listed, 48% are singletons. Points from the study as a whole: After treatment, tumor-infiltrating lymphocytes apparently came partly from blood T cells.

V lost 4 bases and J lost 0, with 8 bases in between. The length of the CDR3 is 14 residues. Germline lookup yields CDR1 SGHTA and CDR2 FQGTGA. The time point is: before preoperative PTX-NDP chemotherapy. This receptor was obtained from a human donor with esophageal squamous cell carcinoma. The donor label of this sample is uncertain. The sample was acquired from a patient given preoperative chemotherapy. V usage is TRBV7-3 and J usage is TRBJ2-3; tentative D call: TRBD1 (5 bases). This chain's CDR3 is CASSSGHSTDTQYF. In DNA form, the CDR3 reads TGTGCCAGCAGCTCCGGACACAGCACAGATACGCAGTATTTT. The whole variable domain, filled in from reference TRBV7-3 and TRBJ2-3, reads GAGVSQTPSNKVTEKGKYVELRCDPISGHTALYWYRQSLGQGPEFLIYFQGTGAADDSGLPNDRFFAVRPEGSVSTLKIQRTERGDSAVYLCASSSGHSTDTQYFGPGTRLTVL.